This T cell receptor beta chain was sequenced in a study of cytomegalovirus exposure and HLA in healthy donors. Study-wide results and limits: Across donors, presence/absence analyses took sequencing depth to be roughly uniform.

From germline, CDR1 is SEHNR and CDR2 FQNEAQ (reference sequence). The CDR3 totals 13 residues. The PCR had 60 Vbeta and 13 Jbeta primers. Sequencing used immunoSEQ multiplex PCR; TCRdb keeps in-frame clones, though not all of them. The sample records 150,000 to 200,000 clones, around three quarters being singletons. Note on this clone: The antigen is undetermined. At one of its ends the junction is not consistent with the germline gene, which may arise from a read error.

This TCR derives from a male donor in good health and CMV-seronegative. The V call is TRBV7-9, the J call TRBJ1-4, with TRBD1 matching 12 bases. The sample comprised PBMCs. The CDR3: CASGTGGSERLFF. The CDR3 nucleotides are TGTGCCAGCGGGACAGGGGGCTCCGAAAGACTGTTTTTT.